The 25 T cell receptor beta chains listed next were all sequenced from one sample in a study of blood T cell repertoires in COVID-19. This table comes from immunoSEQ multiplex PCR, and its TCRdb copy is limited to in-frame clones, with some not included. The sample holds about 310,000 clones; around 92% are singletons and the top ten take just under 9.5%. Material for sequencing was PBMCs or T cells enriched from blood (not recorded which). The receptors were gathered from a woman aged 25 to 39 who had recovered from COVID-19.

The rearrangement joins TRBV5-1 to TRBJ2-3, with 10 bases that match TRBD1. The V and J ends lost 4 bases and 3 bases, in that order; junction bases with no gene match: 5. The CDR3 consists of 15 residues. Germline V gene lookup returns CDR1 SGHRS and CDR2 YFSETQ. The CDR3 nucleotides are TGCGCCAGCAGCCCAGGACAGGGGGGAACAGATACGCAGTATTTT. Protein sequence: CASSPGQGGTDTQYF.

The chain employs TRBV7-2 and TRBJ2-3; unclear D gene. This CDR3 contains 14 residues. Germline loops: CDR1 SGHTA, CDR2 FQGNSA. V was clipped by 5 bases and J by 0 bases, with 9 bases between them. This chain's CDR3 is CASSPTGSTDTQYF. Here the CDR3 DNA reads TGTGCCAGCAGCCCGACCGGGAGCACAGATACGCAGTATTTT.

The chain joins TRBV19 to TRBJ2-3; 7 positions agree with TRBD1. J lost 4 bases, V lost 1 base, and 2 bases had no gene match. Germline lookup yields CDR1 LNHDA and CDR2 SQIVND (reference sequence). There are 14 residues in the CDR3. CDR3 amino acids: CASSIGQGADTQYF. CDR3 nucleotides: TGTGCCAGTAGTATAGGACAGGGCGCAGATACGCAGTATTTT.

The chain joins TRBV27 to TRBJ2-3, with 7 positions matching TRBD2. Germline CDR1 MNHEY, CDR2 SMNVEV (reference sequence). The CDR3 sequence is 16 residues long. With 5 bases clipped from V and 1 base from J, the junction kept 9 bases outside the gene matches. For the CDR3, the DNA is TGTGCCAGCAGTCATCGGACTAGTCCCGGCACAGATACGCAGTATTTT. It codes for CASSHRTSPGTDTQYF.

V usage is TRBV18 and J usage is TRBJ2-2; D is ambiguous. CDR3 length: 16 residues. Germline CDR1 is KGHSH and CDR2 is LQKENI. Trimming removed 5 bases from V and 0 bases from J, with 13 bases in between. The CDR3 region has the DNA TGTGCCAGCTCATCTGGGCAGATATCGAACACCGGGGAGCTGTTTTTT. Encoded protein: CASSSGQISNTGELFF. Supplemented by reference TRBV18 and TRBJ2-2, the full variable domain reads NAGVMQNPRHLVRRRGQEARLRCSPMKGHSHVYWYRQLPEEGLKFMVYLQKENIIDESGMPKERFSAEFPKEGPSILRIQQVVRGDSAAYFCASSSGQISNTGELFFGEGSRLTVL.

This clone was recorded once. CDR3 DNA: TGCGCCAGCAGCCAGCTAGCGGGGAACTACAATGAGCAGTTCTTC. Residues: CASSQLAGNYNEQFF. This chain joins TRBV5-1 and TRBJ2-1, with 9 bases identical to TRBD2. Looked up from germline, CDR1 is SGHRS and CDR2 is YFSETQ. This CDR3 region has 15 residues. V lost 4 bases and J lost 3; bases outside the gene matches: 5.

The rearrangement links TRBV6-5 to TRBJ1-6; a possible D gene is TRBD1 (6 bases). Germline-derived CDR1 and CDR2 are MNHEY and SVGAGI. The CDR3 is 15 residues long. The ends were cut back, 2 bases at V and 10 bases at J, with 15 bases in the middle. CDR3 DNA sequence: TGTGCCAGCAGTTACGGGCACAGGGTGGGATCACCCCTCCACTTT. This gives the protein CASSYGHRVGSPLHF.

The chain couples TRBV28 to TRBJ1-2, with a weak D call TRBD1 (5 bases). The germline V and J ends were trimmed by 6 bases and 8 bases, with 16 bases remaining between them. Germline loops: CDR1 MDHEN, CDR2 SYDVKM. The CDR3 runs 13 residues. The DNA of the CDR3 is TGTGCCAGCAGCACCATCGGGGCGGGAGGCTACACCTTC. Translating gives CASSTIGAGGYTF.

This clone is a singleton in its sample. The CDR3, as DNA: TGTGCCAGCAGTTACTGGGGAGGGGTGAACACTGAAGCTTTCTTT. As protein: CASSYWGGVNTEAFF. This chain joins TRBV6-5 and TRBJ1-1; the D gene is possibly TRBD1 (5 bases). This CDR3 contains 15 residues. Between the trimmed V and J ends, which lost 1 base and 0 bases, there was a span of 9 bases. Per the germline V gene, CDR1 is MNHEY and CDR2 is SVGAGI.

The rearrangement links TRBV2 to TRBJ2-4, with D unclear. The length of the CDR3 is 18 residues. V dropped 5 bases and J dropped 1 base, with 21 bases sitting between them. Germline CDR1 reads SNHLY; CDR2 reads FYNNEI. The chain's CDR3 is CASSLSTSLGGAKNIQYF. The CDR3 DNA follows: TGTGCCAGCAGTCTATCGACTTCTCTCGGTGGTGCCAAAAACATTCAGTACTTC.

The rearrangement joins TRBV29-1 to TRBJ1-3; the D is unclear. This CDR3 contains 12 residues. Germline V gene data show CDR1 as SQVTM and CDR2 as ANQGSEA. Between the trimmed V and J ends, which lost 6 bases and 4 bases, there was a span of 10 bases. The CDR3 is CSVTSAGNTIYF. The DNA for the CDR3 is TGCAGCGTAACCAGCGCGGGAAACACCATATATTTT.

This clone occurred a few times. The chain is built from TRBV4-3 and TRBJ2-6; D is possibly TRBD1 (6 bases). Trimming left V 0 bases short and J 2 bases short, with 17 bases between. The CDR3 has 19 amino acids. In germline, CDR1 is LGHNA, CDR2 YSLEER. The CDR3 spells CASSQDGFGRGTGANVLTF. The CDR3, as DNA: TGCGCCAGCAGCCAAGATGGGTTCGGCAGGGGAACTGGGGCCAACGTCCTGACTTTC.

The chain is built from TRBV6-4 and TRBJ2-6; 8 nucleotides line up with TRBD1. Trimming took 3 bases from V and 2 from J; bases not matched to a gene: 0. Germline values: CDR1 MRHNA, CDR2 SNTAGT. The CDR3 extends over 15 amino acids. CDR3 sequence reads: CASSEGQAGANVLTF. CDR3 DNA sequence: TGTGCCAGCAGTGAGGGACAGGCTGGGGCCAACGTCCTGACTTTC.

In its sample, this clone was seen a few times. The CDR3 region has the DNA TGTGCCAGCAGTTTTCGACAGACCAATCAGCCCCAGCATTTT. Translation gives CASSFRQTNQPQHF. V is TRBV27 and J is TRBJ1-5, with D possibly TRBD1 on 5 matching bases. Trimming pared 3 bases from V and 3 bases from J, leaving 9 bases between. The CDR3 extends over 14 amino acids. Germline CDR1 reads MNHEY; CDR2 reads SMNVEV (reference sequence).

This clone was detected once. This chain connects TRBV25-1 to TRBJ2-3; TRBD2 aligns across 9 bases. This CDR3 has 13 amino acids. V dropped 6 bases and J dropped 5; count of bases not matched to a gene: 3. CDR1 and CDR2 (germline): MGHDK, SYGVNS. CDR3 nucleotide sequence: TGTGCCAGCAGATTAGCGGGAGAAGATACGCAGTATTTT. It translates to CASRLAGEDTQYF.

This clone was observed once. V usage is TRBV5-4 and J usage is TRBJ1-3, with D possibly matching TRBD1 (5 bases). Germline V lookup: CDR1 SGHNT, CDR2 YYREEE (reference sequence). V was shortened by 0 bases and J by 0 bases, with 10 bases between the two germline ends. The CDR3 length is 16 residues. The CDR3 DNA reads TGTGCCAGCAGCTTGGATCGGGGGAACTCTGGAAACACCATATATTTT. This codes for CASSLDRGNSGNTIYF.

A single count supports this clone. V gene TRBV12-3 or TRBV12-4 combines with J gene TRBJ1-2; D unresolved. Trimming left V 3 bases short and J 3 bases short, with 8 bases between. The CDR3 spans 13 residues. The CDR3 is CASSFQIHYGYTF. The CDR3 nucleotides are TGTGCCAGCAGTTTCCAGATACACTATGGCTACACCTTC.

This clone has only one observation. The chain couples TRBV6-5 to TRBJ2-7; TRBD1 is a possible D gene (6 bases). The CDR3 runs 13 residues. Germline lookup yields CDR1 MNHEY and CDR2 SVGAGI. Trimming took off 8 bases at V and 0 bases at J, with 11 bases between the two ends. The CDR3, as DNA: TGTGCCAGCCGGACAGCCCACTCCTACGAGCAGTACTTC. Translation gives CASRTAHSYEQYF.

This CDR3 is CASSRTDSRNTIYF. The CDR3 DNA reads TGCGCCAGCAGCCGGACAGATTCCCGAAACACCATATATTTT. The chain is built from TRBV4-1 and TRBJ1-3; possible D gene TRBD1, 6 bases. The germline V gene has CDR1 MGHRA and CDR2 YSYEKL. The CDR3 loop spans 14 amino acids. Trimming cost V 4 bases and J 5 bases, with 12 bases left between them.

This sequence joins TRBV27 and TRBJ2-7, with 7 bases identical to TRBD1. Germline CDR1 and CDR2: MNHEY and SMNVEV (reference sequence). The CDR3 loop spans 14 amino acids. V shed 3 bases and J 3 bases; nucleotides not matched to a gene: 5. CDR3 DNA sequence: TGTGCCAGCAGTTTTGGGCAGGGGGTCTACGAGCAGTACTTC. Protein sequence: CASSFGQGVYEQYF.

The chain combines TRBV27 with TRBJ2-3, with 7 nucleotides matching TRBD1. The CDR3 has 12 residues. The junction had 3 bases not matched to a gene; V was cut back by 7 bases and J by 5 bases. CDR1 is MNHEY, CDR2 SMNVEV, per germline (reference sequence). In nucleotides, the CDR3 is TGTGCCAGCAAAAACAGGGGAGATACGCAGTATTTT. Its translation: CASKNRGDTQYF.

The chain is built from TRBV28 and TRBJ2-1; D might be TRBD2 (5 bases). In germline, CDR1 is MDHEN, CDR2 SYDVKM. The CDR3 covers 15 residues. V lost 3 bases and J lost 5, with 14 bases in between. CDR3 in DNA: TGTGCCAGCAGTTTTCCGTCGGGAACTAACAATGAGCAGTTCTTC. It specifies CASSFPSGTNNEQFF.

This sequence joins TRBV27 and TRBJ2-1, with 12 bases lining up with TRBD2. The CDR3 extends over 16 amino acids. Germline loops: CDR1 MNHEY, CDR2 SMNVEV (reference sequence). Germline trimming cut 5 bases from V and 4 bases from J; bases unmatched to any gene: 6. The CDR3 DNA follows: TGTGCCAGCAGTCCATGGACTAGCGGGGATTACAATGAGCAGTTCTTC. Its protein product is CASSPWTSGDYNEQFF.

This clone showed up just once. The chain recombines TRBV28 with TRBJ2-7; 12 nucleotides line up with TRBD1. Germline V gene sequence: CDR1 MDHEN, CDR2 SYDVKM. This CDR3 contains 17 residues. Trimming at V came to 5 bases and at J to 2 bases, leaving 10 bases not matched to a gene. CDR3 residues: CASSLYSGTGGPYEQYF. As DNA, the CDR3 is TGTGCCAGCAGTCTATACTCCGGGACAGGGGGCCCCTACGAGCAGTACTTC.

This rearrangement joins TRBV30 to TRBJ1-5; TRBD1 matches 8 bases. Germline V gene data show CDR1 as GTSNPN and CDR2 as SVGIG (reference sequence). Germline trimming cut 4 bases from V and 6 bases from J; bases unmatched to any gene: 11. This CDR3 spans 15 amino acids. CDR3 DNA sequence: TGTGCCTGGACCCCGGGGACAGGTCTCAGTCAGCCCCAGCATTTT. It yields the protein CAWTPGTGLSQPQHF.